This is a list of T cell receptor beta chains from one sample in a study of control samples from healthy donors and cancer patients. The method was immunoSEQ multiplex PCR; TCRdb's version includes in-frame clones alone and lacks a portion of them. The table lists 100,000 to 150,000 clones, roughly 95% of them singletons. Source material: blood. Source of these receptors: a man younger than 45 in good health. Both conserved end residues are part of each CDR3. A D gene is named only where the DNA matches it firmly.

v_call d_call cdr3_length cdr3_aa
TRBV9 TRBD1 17 CASSVGGQGHSGNTIYF
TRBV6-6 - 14 CASSQYRRGNEQYF
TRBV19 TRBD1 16 CASSIGPGQGAYGYTF
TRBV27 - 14 CASSSVDRPYEQYF
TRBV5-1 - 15 CASSLVLDSNQPQHF
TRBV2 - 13 CASSAEGGYGYTF
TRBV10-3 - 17 CAIRAQSGVSTNYGYTF
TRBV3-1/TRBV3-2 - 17 CASSQDQGRDLGREQFF
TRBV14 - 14 CASSQASLVREQYF
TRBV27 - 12 CASSSDIRKIQF
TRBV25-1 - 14 CASRPKGGTGELFF
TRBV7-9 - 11 CASSRNYEQYF